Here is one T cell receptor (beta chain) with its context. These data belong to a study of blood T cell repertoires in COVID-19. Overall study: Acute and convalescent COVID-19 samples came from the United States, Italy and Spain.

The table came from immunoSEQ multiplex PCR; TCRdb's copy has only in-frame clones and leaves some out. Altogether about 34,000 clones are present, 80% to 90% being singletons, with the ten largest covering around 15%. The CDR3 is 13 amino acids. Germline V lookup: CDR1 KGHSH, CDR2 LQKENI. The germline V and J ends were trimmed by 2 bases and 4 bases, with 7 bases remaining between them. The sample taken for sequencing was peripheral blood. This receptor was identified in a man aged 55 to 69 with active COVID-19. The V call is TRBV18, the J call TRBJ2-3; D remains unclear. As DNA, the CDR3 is TGTGCCAGCTCACCATCCCTCGCAGATACGCAGTATTTT. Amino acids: CASSPSLADTQYF.